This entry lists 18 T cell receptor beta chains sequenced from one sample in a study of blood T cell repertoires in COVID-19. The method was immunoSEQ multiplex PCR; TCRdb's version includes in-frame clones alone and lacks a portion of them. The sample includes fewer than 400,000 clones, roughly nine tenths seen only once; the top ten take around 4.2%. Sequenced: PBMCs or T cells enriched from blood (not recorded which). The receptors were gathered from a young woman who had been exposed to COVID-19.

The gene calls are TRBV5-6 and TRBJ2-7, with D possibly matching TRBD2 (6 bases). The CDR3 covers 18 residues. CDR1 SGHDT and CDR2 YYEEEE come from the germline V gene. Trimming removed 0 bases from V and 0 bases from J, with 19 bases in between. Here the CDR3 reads CASSLASQRAGRSYEQYF. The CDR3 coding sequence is TGTGCCAGCAGCTTGGCCTCACAGCGGGCGGGCCGCTCCTACGAGCAGTACTTC.

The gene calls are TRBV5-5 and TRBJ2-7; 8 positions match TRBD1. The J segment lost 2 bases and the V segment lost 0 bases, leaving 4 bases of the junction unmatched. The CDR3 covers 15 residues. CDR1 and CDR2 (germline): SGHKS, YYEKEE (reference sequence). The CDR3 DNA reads TGTGCCAGCAGCTTGGAGGGACAGGCCACCTACGAGCAGTACTTC. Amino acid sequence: CASSLEGQATYEQYF.

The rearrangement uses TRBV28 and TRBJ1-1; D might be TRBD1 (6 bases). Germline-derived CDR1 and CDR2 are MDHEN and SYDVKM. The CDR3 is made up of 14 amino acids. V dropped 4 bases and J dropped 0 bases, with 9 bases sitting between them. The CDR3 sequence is CASSWGPMNTEAFF. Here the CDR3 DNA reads TGTGCCAGCAGTTGGGGGCCGATGAACACTGAAGCTTTCTTT.

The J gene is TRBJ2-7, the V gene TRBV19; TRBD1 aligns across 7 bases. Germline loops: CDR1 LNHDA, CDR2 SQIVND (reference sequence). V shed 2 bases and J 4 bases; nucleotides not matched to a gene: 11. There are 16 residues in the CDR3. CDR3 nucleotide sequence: TGTGCCAGTAGTATACTGAGGCCAGGGGGATTTTACGAGCAGTACTTC. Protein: CASSILRPGGFYEQYF.

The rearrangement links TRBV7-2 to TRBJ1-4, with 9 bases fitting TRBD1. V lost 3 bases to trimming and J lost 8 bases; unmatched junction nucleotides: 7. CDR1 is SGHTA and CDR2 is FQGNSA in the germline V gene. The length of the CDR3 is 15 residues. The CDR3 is CASSLGQGFWEKLFF. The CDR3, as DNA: TGTGCCAGCAGCTTGGGACAGGGCTTTTGGGAAAAACTGTTTTTT.

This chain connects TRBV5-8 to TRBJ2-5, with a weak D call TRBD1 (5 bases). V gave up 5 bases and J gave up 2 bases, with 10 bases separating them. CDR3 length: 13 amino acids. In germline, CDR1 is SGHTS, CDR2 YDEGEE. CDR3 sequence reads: CASSLYRQETQYF. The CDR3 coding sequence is TGTGCCAGCAGTCTCTACAGGCAAGAGACCCAGTACTTC.

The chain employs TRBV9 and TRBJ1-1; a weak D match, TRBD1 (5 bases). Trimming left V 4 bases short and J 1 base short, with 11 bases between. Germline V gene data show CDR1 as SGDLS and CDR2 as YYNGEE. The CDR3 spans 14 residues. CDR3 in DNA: TGTGCCAGCAGCCTATCGACAGCGAACACTGAAGCTTTCTTT. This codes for CASSLSTANTEAFF.

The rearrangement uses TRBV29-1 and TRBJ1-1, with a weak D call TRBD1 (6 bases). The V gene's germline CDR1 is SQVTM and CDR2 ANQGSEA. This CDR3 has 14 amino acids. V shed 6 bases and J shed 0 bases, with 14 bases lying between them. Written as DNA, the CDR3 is TGCAGCGTACGAACAGGGATATTGAACACTGAAGCTTTCTTT. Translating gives CSVRTGILNTEAFF.

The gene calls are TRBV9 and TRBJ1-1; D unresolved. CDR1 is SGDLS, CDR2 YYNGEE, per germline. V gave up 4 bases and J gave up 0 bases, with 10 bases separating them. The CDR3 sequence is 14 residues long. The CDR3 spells CASSRGGLNTEAFF. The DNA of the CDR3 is TGTGCCAGCAGCCGAGGAGGGTTGAACACTGAAGCTTTCTTT.

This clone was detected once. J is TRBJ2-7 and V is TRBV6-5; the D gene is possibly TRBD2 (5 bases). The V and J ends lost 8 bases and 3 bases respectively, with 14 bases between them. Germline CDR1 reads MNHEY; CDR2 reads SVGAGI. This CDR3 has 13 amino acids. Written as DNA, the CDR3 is TGTGCCAGCTTGGATGGGAGCGGCTACGAGCAGTACTTC. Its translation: CASLDGSGYEQYF.

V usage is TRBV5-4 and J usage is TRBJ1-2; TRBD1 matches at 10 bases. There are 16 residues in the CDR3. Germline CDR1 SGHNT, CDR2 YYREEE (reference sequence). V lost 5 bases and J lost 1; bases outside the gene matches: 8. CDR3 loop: CASSISGQGRNYGYTF. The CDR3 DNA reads TGTGCCAGCAGTATATCGGGACAGGGGCGTAACTATGGCTACACCTTC.

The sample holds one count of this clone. CDR3 sequence reads: CASSQDSAGHDYGYTF. In nucleotides, the CDR3 is TGCGCCAGCAGCCAAGACTCGGCAGGGCACGACTATGGCTACACCTTC. The rearrangement joins TRBV4-3 to TRBJ1-2; tentative D call: TRBD1 (5 bases). This CDR3 comprises 16 residues. The V gene lost 0 bases and the J gene lost 3 bases, with 14 bases spanning the gap. Germline V gene sequence: CDR1 LGHNA, CDR2 YSLEER.

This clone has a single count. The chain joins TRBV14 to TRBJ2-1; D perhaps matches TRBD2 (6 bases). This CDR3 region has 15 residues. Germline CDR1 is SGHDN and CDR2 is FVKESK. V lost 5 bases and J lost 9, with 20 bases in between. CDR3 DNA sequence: TGTGCCAGCAGCTACACTGCGGGGTTCAGTGGTGAGCAGTTCTTC. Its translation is CASSYTAGFSGEQFF.

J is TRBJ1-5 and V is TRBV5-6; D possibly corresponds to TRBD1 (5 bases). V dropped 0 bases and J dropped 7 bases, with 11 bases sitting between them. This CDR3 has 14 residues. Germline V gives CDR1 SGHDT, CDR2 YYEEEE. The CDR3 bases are TGTGCCAGCAGCTTGGCTGCAGGGAACCAGCCCCAGCATTTT. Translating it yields CASSLAAGNQPQHF.

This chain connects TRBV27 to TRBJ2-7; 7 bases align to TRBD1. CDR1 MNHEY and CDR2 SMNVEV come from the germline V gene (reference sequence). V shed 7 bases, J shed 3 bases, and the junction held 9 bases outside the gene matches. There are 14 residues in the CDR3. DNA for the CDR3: TGTGCCAGCAAAGATCCGGGACAGAACTACGAGCAGTACTTC. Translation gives CASKDPGQNYEQYF.

The CDR3: CASSEEILRGYNEQFF. The CDR3 DNA reads as TGTGCCAGCAGTGAAGAGATTCTCCGGGGGTACAATGAGCAGTTCTTC. The rearrangement links TRBV2 to TRBJ2-1; D is possibly TRBD2 (6 bases). V was shortened by 1 base and J by 4 bases, with 14 bases between the two germline ends. Germline V gives CDR1 SNHLY, CDR2 FYNNEI. The CDR3 runs 16 residues.

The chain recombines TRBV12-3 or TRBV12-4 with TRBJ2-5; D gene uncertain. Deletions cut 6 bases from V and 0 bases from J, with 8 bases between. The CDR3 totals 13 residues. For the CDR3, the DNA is TGTGCCAGCAGACCGACAAACCAAGAGACCCAGTACTTC. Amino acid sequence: CASRPTNQETQYF.

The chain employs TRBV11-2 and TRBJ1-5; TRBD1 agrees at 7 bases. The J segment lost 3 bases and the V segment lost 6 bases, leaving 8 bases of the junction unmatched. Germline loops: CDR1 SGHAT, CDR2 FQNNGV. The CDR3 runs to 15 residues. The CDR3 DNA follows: TGTGCCAGCAGTCATGCCGGGACAGTCAATCAGCCCCAGCATTTT. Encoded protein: CASSHAGTVNQPQHF.